This T cell receptor (beta chain) was identified in a study of control samples from healthy donors and cancer patients. Libraries were prepared by immunoSEQ multiplex PCR; TCRdb keeps only in-frame clonotypes and omits some of them. The data contain 93,000 or so clones, roughly 90% of them singletons. V shed 4 bases, J shed 9 bases, and the junction held 17 bases outside the gene matches. CDR1 is MGHDK and CDR2 is SYGVNS in the germline V gene. The CDR3 runs to 16 residues. The gene calls are TRBV25-1 and TRBJ1-1; 7 nucleotides agree with TRBD1. The receptor's source is a man between 60 and 70 years old with lung cancer. The sample was PBMCs. This chain's CDR3 is CASSAVRGGQAGKAFF. The CDR3 DNA follows: TGTGCCAGCAGTGCGGTCAGGGGGGGCCAAGCTGGCAAAGCTTTCTTT. Complete variable domain (other parts from reference TRBV25-1 and TRBJ1-1): EADIYQTPRYLVIGTGKKITLECSQTMGHDKMYWYQQDPGMELHLIHYSYGVNSTEKGDLSSESTVSRIRTEHFPLTLESARPSHTSQYLCASSAVRGGQAGKAFFGQGTRLTVV.